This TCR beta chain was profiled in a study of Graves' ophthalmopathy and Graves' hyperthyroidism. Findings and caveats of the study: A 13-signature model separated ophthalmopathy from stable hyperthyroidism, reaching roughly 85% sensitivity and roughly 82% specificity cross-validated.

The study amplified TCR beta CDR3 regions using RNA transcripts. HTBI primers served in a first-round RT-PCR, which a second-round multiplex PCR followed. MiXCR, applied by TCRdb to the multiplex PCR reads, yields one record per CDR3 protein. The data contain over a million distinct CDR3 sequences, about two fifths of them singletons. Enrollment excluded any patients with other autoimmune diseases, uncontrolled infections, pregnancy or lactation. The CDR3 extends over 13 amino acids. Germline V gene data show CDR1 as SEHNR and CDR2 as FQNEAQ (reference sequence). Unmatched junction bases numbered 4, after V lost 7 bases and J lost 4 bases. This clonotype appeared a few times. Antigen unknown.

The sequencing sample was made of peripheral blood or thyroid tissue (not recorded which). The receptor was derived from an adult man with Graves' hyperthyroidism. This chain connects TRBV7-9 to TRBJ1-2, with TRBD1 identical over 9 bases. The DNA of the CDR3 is TGTGCCAGCATGGGGACAGGGACCTATGGCTACACCTTC. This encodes CASMGTGTYGYTF.